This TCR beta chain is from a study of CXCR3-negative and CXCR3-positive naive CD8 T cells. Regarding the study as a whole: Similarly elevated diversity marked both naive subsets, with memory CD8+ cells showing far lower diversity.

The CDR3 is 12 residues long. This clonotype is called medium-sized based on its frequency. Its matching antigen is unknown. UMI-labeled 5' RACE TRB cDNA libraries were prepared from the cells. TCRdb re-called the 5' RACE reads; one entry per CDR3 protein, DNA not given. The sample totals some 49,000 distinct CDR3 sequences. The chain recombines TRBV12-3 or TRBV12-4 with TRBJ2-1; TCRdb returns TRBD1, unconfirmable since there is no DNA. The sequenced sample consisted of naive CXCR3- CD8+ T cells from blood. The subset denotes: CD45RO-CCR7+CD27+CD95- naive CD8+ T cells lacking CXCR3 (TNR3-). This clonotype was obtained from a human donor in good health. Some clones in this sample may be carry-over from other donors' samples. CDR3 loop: CASSFTGRTFSF.